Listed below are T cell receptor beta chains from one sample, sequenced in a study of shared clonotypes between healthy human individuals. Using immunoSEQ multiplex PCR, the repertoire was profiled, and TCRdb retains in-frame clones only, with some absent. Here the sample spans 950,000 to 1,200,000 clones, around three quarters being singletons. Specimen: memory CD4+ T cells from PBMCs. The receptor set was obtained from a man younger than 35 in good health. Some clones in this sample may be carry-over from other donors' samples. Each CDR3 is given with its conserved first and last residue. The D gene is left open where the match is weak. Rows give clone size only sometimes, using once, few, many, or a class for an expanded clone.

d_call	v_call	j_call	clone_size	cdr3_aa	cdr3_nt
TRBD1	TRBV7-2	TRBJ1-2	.	CATDNPGGYGYTF	TGTGCCACCGACAATCCAGGGGGCTATGGCTACACCTTC
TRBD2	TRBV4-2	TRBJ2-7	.	CASSLDGLAGGGTYEQYF	TGTGCCAGCAGCTTGGATGGACTAGCGGGAGGGGGAACCTACGAGCAGTACTTC
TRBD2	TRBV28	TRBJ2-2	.	CASSWLAGGTGELFF	TGTGCCAGCAGTTGGCTAGCGGGAGGGACCGGGGAGCTGTTTTTT
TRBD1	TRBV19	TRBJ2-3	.	CASSLDRGDGTDTQYF	TGTGCCAGTAGCCTGGACAGGGGAGACGGCACAGATACGCAGTATTTT
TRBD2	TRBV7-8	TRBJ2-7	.	CASSPGLAGWVTYEQYF	TGTGCCAGCAGCCCGGGACTAGCGGGATGGGTCACCTACGAGCAGTACTTC
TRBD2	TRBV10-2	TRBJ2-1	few	CASSESSGSSYEQFF	TGCGCCAGCAGTGAGTCTAGCGGGAGTAGCTATGAGCAGTTCTTC
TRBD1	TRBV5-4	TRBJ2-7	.	CASSSHEQGADEQYF	TGTGCCAGCAGCTCCCACGAGCAGGGGGCCGACGAGCAGTACTTC
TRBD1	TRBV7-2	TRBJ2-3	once	CASSLYTGGLTDTQYF	TGTGCCAGCAGCTTATACACAGGGGGCCTCACAGATACGCAGTATTTT
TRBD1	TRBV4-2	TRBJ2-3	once	CASSPGQGKDTQYF	TGTGCCAGCAGCCCGGGACAGGGGAAGGATACGCAGTATTTT
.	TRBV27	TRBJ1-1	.	CASSLNGGMNTEAFF	TGTGCCAGCAGTTTAAACGGAGGGATGAACACTGAAGCTTTCTTT
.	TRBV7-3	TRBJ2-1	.	CASSAPVGGGSRNEQFF	TGTGCCAGCAGTGCCCCGGTCGGTGGCGGGTCCAGGAATGAGCAGTTCTTC
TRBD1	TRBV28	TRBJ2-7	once	CASTRGSAYEQYF	TGTGCCAGCACCAGGGGGTCAGCCTACGAGCAGTACTTC
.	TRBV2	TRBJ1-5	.	CASSLGRQPQHF	TGTGCCAGCAGTTTAGGTCGGCAGCCCCAGCATTTT
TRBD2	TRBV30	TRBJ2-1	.	CAWSVGASGNNEQFF	TGTGCCTGGAGTGTAGGAGCTAGCGGGAACAATGAGCAGTTCTTC
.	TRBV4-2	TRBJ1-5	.	CASSQRNSNSGTRGNQPQHF	TGTGCCAGCAGCCAACGCAATTCAAACTCCGGGACAAGAGGTAATCAGCCCCAGCATTTT
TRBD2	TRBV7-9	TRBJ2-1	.	CASSPSGSQSNEQFF	TGTGCCAGCAGTCCAAGCGGGAGCCAGAGCAATGAGCAGTTCTTC
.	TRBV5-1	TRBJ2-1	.	CASSLRGPTPGSSYNEQFF	TGCGCCAGCAGTTTGAGGGGTCCCACGCCGGGGAGCTCCTACAATGAGCAGTTCTTC
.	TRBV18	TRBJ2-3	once	CASSPPNLAGGPTQYF	TGTGCCAGCTCACCTCCCAACCTCGCCGGTGGTCCGACGCAGTATTTT
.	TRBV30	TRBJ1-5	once	CAWSVGRDQPQHF	TGTGCCTGGAGTGTCGGCAGGGATCAGCCCCAGCATTTT
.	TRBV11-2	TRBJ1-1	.	CASSPMGGFTEAFF	TGTGCCAGCAGCCCGATGGGGGGTTTCACTGAAGCTTTCTTT
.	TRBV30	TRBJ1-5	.	CAWSRPVALGGNQPQHF	TGTGCCTGGAGCCGACCGGTCGCCCTCGGGGGCAATCAGCCCCAGCATTTT
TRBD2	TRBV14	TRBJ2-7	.	CASSQSPGLAIHSYEQYF	TGTGCCAGCAGCCAGTCACCGGGACTAGCGATCCACTCCTACGAGCAGTACTTC
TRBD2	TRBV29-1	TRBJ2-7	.	CSVKTSGYEQYF	TGCAGCGTTAAGACTAGCGGCTACGAGCAGTACTTC
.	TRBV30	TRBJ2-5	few	CAWTGGETQYF	TGTGCCTGGACTGGCGGCGAGACCCAGTACTTC
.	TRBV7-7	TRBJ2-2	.	CASSPDTGELFF	TGTGCCAGCAGCCCGGACACCGGGGAGCTGTTTTTT
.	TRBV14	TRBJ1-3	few	CASSPLGSGNTIYF	TGTGCCAGCAGCCCCTTGGGCTCTGGAAACACCATATATTTT
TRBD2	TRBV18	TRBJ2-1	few	CASSPPERLAGGDEQFF	TGTGCCAGCTCACCACCGGAAAGACTAGCGGGAGGGGATGAGCAGTTCTTC